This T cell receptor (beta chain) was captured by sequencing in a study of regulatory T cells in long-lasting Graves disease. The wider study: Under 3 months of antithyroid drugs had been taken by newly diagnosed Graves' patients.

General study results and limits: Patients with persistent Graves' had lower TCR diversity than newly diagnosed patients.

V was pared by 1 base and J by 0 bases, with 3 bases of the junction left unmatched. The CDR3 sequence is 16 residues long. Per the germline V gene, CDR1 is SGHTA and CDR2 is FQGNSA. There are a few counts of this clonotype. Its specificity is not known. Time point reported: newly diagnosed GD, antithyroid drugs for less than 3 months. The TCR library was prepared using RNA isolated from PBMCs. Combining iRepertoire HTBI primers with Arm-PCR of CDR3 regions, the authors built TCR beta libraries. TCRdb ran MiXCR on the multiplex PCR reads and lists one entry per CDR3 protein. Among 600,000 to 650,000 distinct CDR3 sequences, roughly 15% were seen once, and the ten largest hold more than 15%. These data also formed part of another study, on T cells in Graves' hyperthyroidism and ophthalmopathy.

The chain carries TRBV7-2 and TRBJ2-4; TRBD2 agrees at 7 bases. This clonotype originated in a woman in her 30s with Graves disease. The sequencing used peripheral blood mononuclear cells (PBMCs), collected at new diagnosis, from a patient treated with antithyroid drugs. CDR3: CASSLEGGLAKNIQYF. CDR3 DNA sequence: TGTGCCAGCAGCTTAGAGGGAGGGCTAGCCAAAAACATTCAGTACTTC.